This T cell receptor (beta chain) was documented in a study of CD8 T cells in Susac syndrome. CD8+ and CD4+ T cells from blood underwent TCR beta sequencing, which was carried out in a high-throughput format. Random hexamers primed reverse transcription of about 0.5 to 1 ug RNA. TCR beta CDR3 was amplified by immunoSEQ covering 54 Vbeta and 13 Jbeta. TCRdb itself ran the immunoSEQ multiplex PCR reads through MiXCR, one entry per CDR3 protein. The sample carries 100,000 to 150,000 distinct CDR3 sequences, roughly 96% recorded once. Between the trimmed V and J ends, which lost 5 bases and 0 bases, there was a span of 8 bases. Germline lookup yields CDR1 KGHSH and CDR2 LQKENI. This CDR3 contains 14 residues.

This clonotype originated in a human donor in good health. Sample: CD4+ T cells from PBMCs. The V and J genes are TRBV18 and TRBJ1-5; no clear D. The CDR3 spells CASSGESSNQPQHF. In DNA form, the CDR3 reads TGTGCCAGCTCAGGGGAGAGTAGCAATCAGCCCCAGCATTTT.